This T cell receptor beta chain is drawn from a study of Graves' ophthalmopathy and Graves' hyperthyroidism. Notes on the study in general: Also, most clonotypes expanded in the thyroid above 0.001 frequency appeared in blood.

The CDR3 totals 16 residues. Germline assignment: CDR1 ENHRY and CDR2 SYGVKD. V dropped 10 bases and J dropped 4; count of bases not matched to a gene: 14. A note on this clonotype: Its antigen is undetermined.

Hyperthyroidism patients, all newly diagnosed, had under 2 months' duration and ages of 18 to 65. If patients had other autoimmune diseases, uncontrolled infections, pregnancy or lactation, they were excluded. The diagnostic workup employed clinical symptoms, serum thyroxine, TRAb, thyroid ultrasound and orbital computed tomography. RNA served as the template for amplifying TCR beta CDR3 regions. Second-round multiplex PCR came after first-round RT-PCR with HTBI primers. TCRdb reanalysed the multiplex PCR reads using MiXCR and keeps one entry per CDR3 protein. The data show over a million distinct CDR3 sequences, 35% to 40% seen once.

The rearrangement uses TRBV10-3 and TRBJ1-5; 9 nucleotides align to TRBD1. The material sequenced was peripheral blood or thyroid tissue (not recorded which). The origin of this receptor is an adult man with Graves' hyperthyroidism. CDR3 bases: TGTGCCACCAGCCCGGGACAGGGTCTAGTGAATCAGCCCCAGCATTTT. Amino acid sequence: CATSPGQGLVNQPQHF.